The sequence of this T cell receptor (beta chain) was determined in a study of regulatory T cells in long-lasting Graves disease. Study-level points and caveats: Exclusively peripheral blood, rather than thyroid tissue, was studied.

This clonotype was seen more than once but under ten times. No antigen is known for it. Germline lookup yields CDR1 MNHNY and CDR2 SVGAGI (reference sequence). Trimming removed 0 bases from V and 1 base from J; junction bases left unmatched: 8. The CDR3 extends over 17 amino acids. Regarding time point: newly diagnosed GD, antithyroid drugs for less than 3 months. Following extraction of RNA from PBMCs, that RNA was used to make the TCR library. The TCR beta library used iRepertoire HTBI primers with Arm-PCR amplification of CDR3. Using its own MiXCR run on the multiplex PCR reads, TCRdb lists one record per CDR3 protein. Among some 460,000 distinct CDR3 sequences listed, about a sixth were seen once. The same sample was also used in a study of T cells in Graves' hyperthyroidism and ophthalmopathy.

The chain carries TRBV6-6 and TRBJ2-5; 7 nucleotides match TRBD2. This TCR came from a man aged 35 to 55 with Graves disease. The sequences come from peripheral blood mononuclear cells (PBMCs), collected at new diagnosis, from a patient treated with antithyroid drugs. Here the CDR3 reads CASSYSTQREFQETQYF. The DNA for the CDR3 is TGTGCCAGCAGTTACTCGACTCAGCGGGAATTCCAAGAGACCCAGTACTTC.